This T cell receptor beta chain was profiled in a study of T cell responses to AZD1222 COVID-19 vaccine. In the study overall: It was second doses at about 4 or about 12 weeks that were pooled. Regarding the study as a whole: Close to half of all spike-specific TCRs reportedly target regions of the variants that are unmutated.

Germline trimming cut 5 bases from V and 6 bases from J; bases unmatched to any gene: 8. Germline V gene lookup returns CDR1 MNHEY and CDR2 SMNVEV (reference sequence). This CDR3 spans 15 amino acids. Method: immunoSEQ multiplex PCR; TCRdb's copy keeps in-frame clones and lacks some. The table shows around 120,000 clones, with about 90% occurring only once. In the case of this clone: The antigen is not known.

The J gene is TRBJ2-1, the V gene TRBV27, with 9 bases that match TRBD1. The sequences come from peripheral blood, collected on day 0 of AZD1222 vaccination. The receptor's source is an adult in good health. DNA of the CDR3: TGTGCCAGCAGTCTCCGACAGGGGGTCAGCAATGAGCAGTTCTTC. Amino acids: CASSLRQGVSNEQFF.